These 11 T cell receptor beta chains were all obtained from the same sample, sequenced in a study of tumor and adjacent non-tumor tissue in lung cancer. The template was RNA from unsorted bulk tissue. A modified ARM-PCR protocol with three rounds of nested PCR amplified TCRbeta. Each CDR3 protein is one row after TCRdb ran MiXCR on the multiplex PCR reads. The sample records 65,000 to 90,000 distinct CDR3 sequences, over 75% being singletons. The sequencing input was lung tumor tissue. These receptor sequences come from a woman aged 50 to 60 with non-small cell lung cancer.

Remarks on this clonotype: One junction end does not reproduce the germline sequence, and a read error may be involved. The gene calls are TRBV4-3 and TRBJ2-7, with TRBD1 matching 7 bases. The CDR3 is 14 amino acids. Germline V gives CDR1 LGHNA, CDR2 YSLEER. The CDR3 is CASSYPTGTYEQYF. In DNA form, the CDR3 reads TGCGCTAGCAGCTATCCGACAGGGACCTACGAGCAGTACTTC.

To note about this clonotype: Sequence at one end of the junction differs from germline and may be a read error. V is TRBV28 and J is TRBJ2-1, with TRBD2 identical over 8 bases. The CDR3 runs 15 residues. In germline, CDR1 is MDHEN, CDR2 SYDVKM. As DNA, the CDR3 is TGTGCCAGCAGTTTGGCAGAGCGGGAGATAAATGAGCGGTTCTTC. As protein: CASSLAEREINERFF.

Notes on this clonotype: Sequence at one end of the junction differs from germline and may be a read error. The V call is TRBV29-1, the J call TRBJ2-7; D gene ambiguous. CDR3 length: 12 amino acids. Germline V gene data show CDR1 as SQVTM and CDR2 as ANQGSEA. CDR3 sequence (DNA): TGCAGCGTTGAAGTGGGATCGTACGATCAGTACTTC. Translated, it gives CSVEVGSYDQYF.

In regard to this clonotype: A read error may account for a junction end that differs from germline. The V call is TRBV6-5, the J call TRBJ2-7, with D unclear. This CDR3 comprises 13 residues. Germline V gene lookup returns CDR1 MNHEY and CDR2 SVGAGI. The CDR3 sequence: CASTSWLTHEQYF. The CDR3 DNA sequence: TGTGCTAGCACCTCGTGGCTAACCCACGAGCAGTACTTC.

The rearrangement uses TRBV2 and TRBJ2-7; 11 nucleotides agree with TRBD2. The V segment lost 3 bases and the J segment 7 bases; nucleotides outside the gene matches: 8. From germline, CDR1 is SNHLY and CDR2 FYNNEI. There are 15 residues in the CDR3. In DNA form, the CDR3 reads TGTGCCAGCAGTGATGAGGTAGCGGGAGGGAAAGAGCAGTACTTC. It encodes CASSDEVAGGKEQYF.

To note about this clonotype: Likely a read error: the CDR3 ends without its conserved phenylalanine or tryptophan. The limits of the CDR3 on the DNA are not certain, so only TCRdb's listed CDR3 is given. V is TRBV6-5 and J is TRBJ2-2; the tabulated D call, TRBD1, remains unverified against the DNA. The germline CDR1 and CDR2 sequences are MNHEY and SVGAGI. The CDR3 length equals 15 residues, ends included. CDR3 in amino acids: CASSPDRRRTGELFL.

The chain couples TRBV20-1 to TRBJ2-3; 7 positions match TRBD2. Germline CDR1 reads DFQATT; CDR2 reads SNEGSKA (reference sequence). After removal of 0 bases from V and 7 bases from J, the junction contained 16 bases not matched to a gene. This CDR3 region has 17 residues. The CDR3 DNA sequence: TGCAGTGCTAGAGATATCGAAGGGACTATTGTGTCATATACGCAGTATTTT. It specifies CSARDIEGTIVSYTQYF.

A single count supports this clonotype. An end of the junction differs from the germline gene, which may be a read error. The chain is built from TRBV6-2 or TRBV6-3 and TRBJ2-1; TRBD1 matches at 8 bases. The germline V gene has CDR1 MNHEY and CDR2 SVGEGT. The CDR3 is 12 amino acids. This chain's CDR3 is CASSSQGDDQFF. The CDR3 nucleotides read TGTGCCAGCAGTTCACAGGGGGATGATCAGTTCTTC.

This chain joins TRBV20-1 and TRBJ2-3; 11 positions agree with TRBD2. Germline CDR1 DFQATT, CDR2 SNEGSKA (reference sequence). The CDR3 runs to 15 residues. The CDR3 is CRSSTSGMLEDTQYF. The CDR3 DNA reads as TGCAGATCTTCGACTAGCGGGATGTTGGAAGATACGCAGTATTTT.

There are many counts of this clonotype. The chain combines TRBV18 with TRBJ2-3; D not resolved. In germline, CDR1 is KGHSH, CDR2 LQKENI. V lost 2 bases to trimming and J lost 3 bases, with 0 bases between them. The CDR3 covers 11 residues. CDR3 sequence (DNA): TGTGCCAGCTCACCAACAGATACGCAGTATTTT. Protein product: CASSPTDTQYF.

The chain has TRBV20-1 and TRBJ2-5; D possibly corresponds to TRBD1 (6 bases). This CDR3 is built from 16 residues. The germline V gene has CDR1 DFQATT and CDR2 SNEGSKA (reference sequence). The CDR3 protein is CNVSKRRQDLQETQYF. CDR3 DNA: TGCAATGTTTCGAAACGCCGACAGGATCTACAAGAGACCCAGTACTTC.